Each of the 10 T cell receptor beta chains below was sequenced from the same sample in a study of cytomegalovirus exposure and HLA in healthy donors. PCR was performed using 60 Vbeta and 13 Jbeta primers. Sequenced by immunoSEQ multiplex PCR; TCRdb stores in-frame clones only, minus some. The sample has 100,000 to 150,000 clones, about two thirds seen once. The sequenced sample was PBMCs. The receptors here all came from a man aged 55-75 years in good health and CMV-seropositive.

This clone was seen more than once but under ten times. The V call is TRBV28, the J call TRBJ1-5; D possibly corresponds to TRBD1 (6 bases). The CDR3 consists of 14 residues. Trimming took 3 bases from V and 4 from J, leaving 10 bases between them. From germline, CDR1 is MDHEN and CDR2 SYDVKM. CDR3 protein: CASSFQGQNQPQHF. CDR3 DNA: TGTGCCAGCAGTTTCCAGGGGCAAAATCAGCCCCAGCATTTT.

This sequence joins TRBV19 and TRBJ1-6; D may be TRBD1 (5 bases). Germline V gene sequence: CDR1 LNHDA, CDR2 SQIVND (reference sequence). Trimming stripped 3 bases from V and 7 bases from J, with 7 bases between. The CDR3 has 13 residues. The CDR3 bases are TGTGCCAGTAGTATGAAGGGGAATTCACCCCTCCACTTT. This translates into CASSMKGNSPLHF.

The rearrangement links TRBV21-1 to TRBJ2-7; the table's D gene call, TRBD1, was not cross checked with the DNA. TRBV21-1 is a pseudogene locus. The CDR3 has 12 amino acids. The CDR3 region is CASSTVSYEQYF. CDR3 nucleotides: TGTGCCAGCTCGACAGTCTCCTACGAGCAGTACTTC.

The chain has TRBV2 and TRBJ1-5, with D possibly TRBD1 on 6 matching bases. The V gene lost 8 bases and the J gene lost 5 bases, with 16 bases spanning the gap. This CDR3 region has 14 residues. From germline, CDR1 is SNHLY and CDR2 FYNNEI. Here the CDR3 DNA reads TGTGCCAGCGCATCACTGGACAGAGATCAGCCCCAGCATTTT. Translation gives CASASLDRDQPQHF. The full variable domain, rest sourced from reference TRBV2 and TRBJ1-5, is EPEVTQTPSHQVTQMGQEVILRCVPISNHLYFYWYRQILGQKVEFLVSFYNNEISEKSEIFDDQFSVERPDGSNFTLKIRSTKLEDSAMYFCASASLDRDQPQHFGDGTRLSIL.

This chain uses TRBV9 with TRBJ2-7; D might be TRBD1 (6 bases). Trimming stripped 3 bases from V and 4 bases from J, with 8 bases between. Looked up from germline, CDR1 is SGDLS and CDR2 is YYNGEE. The CDR3 has 12 amino acids. The CDR3 DNA sequence: TGTGCCAGCAGCGGCCAGGGGTACGAGCAGTACTTC. It specifies CASSGQGYEQYF.

The V and J genes are TRBV29-1 and TRBJ2-7, with TRBD1 as a possible D gene (6 bases). The length of the CDR3 is 14 residues. V gave up 6 bases and J gave up 5 bases, with 20 bases separating them. In germline, CDR1 is SQVTM, CDR2 ANQGSEA. The CDR3 protein is CSVRRLQGRDEQYF. The CDR3 nucleotides read TGCAGCGTCCGCCGGTTACAGGGCCGTGACGAGCAGTACTTC.

The chain couples TRBV28 to TRBJ1-2, with D possibly being TRBD1 (6 bases). The V end lost 4 bases, the J end lost 4 bases, and 16 bases lay between the germline ends. This CDR3 has 15 residues. The germline V gene encodes CDR1 MDHEN and CDR2 SYDVKM. Written as DNA, the CDR3 is TGTGCCAGCAGTTCCTCCACCGCAGGGGTCTATGGCTACACCTTC. It encodes CASSSSTAGVYGYTF.

This CDR3 is CASEPRQGRNGYTF. As DNA, the CDR3 is TGTGCCAGCGAGCCGCGACAGGGTAGGAATGGCTACACCTTC. V gene TRBV6-1 combines with J gene TRBJ1-2; TRBD1 agrees at 7 bases. The CDR3 has 14 amino acids. Germline lookup yields CDR1 MNHNS and CDR2 SASEGT. V dropped 8 bases and J dropped 6; count of bases not matched to a gene: 12.

This chain joins TRBV9 and TRBJ2-7; 9 bases fit TRBD1. The CDR3 spans 14 residues. With V trimmed by 4 bases and J by 3 bases, 5 bases remained unmatched. Germline CDR1 reads SGDLS; CDR2 reads YYNGEE. CDR3 DNA: TGTGCCAGCAGCTCCGGGACAGGGTTCTACGAGCAGTACTTC. It encodes CASSSGTGFYEQYF.

This sequence joins TRBV7-9 and TRBJ1-2, with D perhaps matching TRBD1 (6 bases). Germline V gene lookup returns CDR1 SEHNR and CDR2 FQNEAQ (reference sequence). Trimming stripped 5 bases from V and 1 base from J, with 11 bases between. This CDR3 region has 14 residues. The CDR3 sequence: CASSPQTGNYGYTF. In nucleotides, the CDR3 is TGTGCCAGCAGCCCTCAGACAGGTAACTATGGCTACACCTTC. The variable domain in full, with the rest retrieved from reference TRBV7-9 and TRBJ1-2, is DTGVSQNPRHKITKRGQNVTFRCDPISEHNRLYWYRQTLGQGPEFLTYFQNEAQLEKSRLLSDRFSAERPKGSFSTLEIQRTEQGDSAMYLCASSPQTGNYGYTFGSGTRLTVV.